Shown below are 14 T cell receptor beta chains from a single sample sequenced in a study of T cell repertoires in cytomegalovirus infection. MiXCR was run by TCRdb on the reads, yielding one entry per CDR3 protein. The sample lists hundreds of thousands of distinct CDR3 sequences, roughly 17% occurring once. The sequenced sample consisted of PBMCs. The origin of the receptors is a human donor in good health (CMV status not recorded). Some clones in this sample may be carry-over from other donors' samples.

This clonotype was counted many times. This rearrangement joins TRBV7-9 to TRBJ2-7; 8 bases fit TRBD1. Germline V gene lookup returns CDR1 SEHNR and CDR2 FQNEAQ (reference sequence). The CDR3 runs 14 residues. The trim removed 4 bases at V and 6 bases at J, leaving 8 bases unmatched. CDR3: CASSSQGAFSEQYF. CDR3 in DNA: TGTGCCAGCAGCTCCCAGGGGGCGTTCTCCGAGCAGTACTTC.

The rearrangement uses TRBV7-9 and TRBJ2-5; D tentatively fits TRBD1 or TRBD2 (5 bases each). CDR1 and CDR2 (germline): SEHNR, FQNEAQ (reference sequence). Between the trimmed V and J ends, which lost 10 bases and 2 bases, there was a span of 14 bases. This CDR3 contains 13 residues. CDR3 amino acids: CAIGTPGQETQYF. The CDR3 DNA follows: TGTGCCATAGGGACCCCAGGACAAGAGACCCAGTACTTC.

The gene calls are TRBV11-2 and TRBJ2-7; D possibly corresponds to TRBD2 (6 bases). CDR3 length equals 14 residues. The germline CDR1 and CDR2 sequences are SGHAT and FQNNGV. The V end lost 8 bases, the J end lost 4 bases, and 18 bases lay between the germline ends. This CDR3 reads CASGWGVAPYEQYF. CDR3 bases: TGTGCCAGCGGGTGGGGGGTAGCCCCTTACGAGCAGTACTTC.

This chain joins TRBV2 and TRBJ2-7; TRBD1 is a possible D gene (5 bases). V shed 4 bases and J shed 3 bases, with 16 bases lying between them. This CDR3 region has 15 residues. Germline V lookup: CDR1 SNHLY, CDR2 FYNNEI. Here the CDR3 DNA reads TGTGCCAGCAGTGCCGACCTAATAAGGGGCTACGAGCAGTACTTC. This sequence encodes CASSADLIRGYEQYF.

As DNA, the CDR3 is TGTGCCAGCAGCTCCGACAGGGGTAACCCCCTCGACACCTTC. Translating gives CASSSDRGNPLDTF. The V call is TRBV7-2, the J call TRBJ1-2, with 8 bases fitting TRBD1. CDR1 is SGHTA, CDR2 FQGNSA, per germline. The CDR3 consists of 14 residues. V dropped 4 bases and J dropped 12; count of bases not matched to a gene: 13.

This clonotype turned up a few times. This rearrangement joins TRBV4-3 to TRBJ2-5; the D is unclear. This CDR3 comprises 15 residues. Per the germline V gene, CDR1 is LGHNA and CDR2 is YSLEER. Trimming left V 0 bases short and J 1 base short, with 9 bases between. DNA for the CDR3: TGCGCCAGCAGCCAAGAGGTGGGCAGCCAAGAGACCCAGTACTTC. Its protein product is CASSQEVGSQETQYF.

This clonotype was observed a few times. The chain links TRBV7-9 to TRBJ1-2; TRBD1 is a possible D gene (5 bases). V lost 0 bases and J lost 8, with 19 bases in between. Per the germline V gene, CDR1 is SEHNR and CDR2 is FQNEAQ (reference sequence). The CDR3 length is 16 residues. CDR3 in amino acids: CASSLAYTKSGDGYTF. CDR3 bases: TGTGCCAGCAGCTTAGCGTATACGAAAAGTGGGGACGGCTACACCTTC.

In DNA form, the CDR3 reads TGCAGTGCTAGGACTAGCGGGAGCTACCAAGAGACCCAGTACTTC. Translated, it gives CSARTSGSYQETQYF. V gene TRBV20-1 combines with J gene TRBJ2-5; 12 positions match TRBD2. The V segment lost 3 bases and the J segment 0 bases; nucleotides outside the gene matches: 2. This CDR3 comprises 15 residues. The germline V gene encodes CDR1 DFQATT and CDR2 SNEGSKA (reference sequence).

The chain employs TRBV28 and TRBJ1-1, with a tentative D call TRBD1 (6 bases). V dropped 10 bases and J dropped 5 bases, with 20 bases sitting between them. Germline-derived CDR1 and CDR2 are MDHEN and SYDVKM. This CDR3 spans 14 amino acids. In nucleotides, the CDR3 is TGTGCCACCTCAGGGGCGGTAAGGGTGACTGAAGCTTTCTTT. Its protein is CATSGAVRVTEAFF. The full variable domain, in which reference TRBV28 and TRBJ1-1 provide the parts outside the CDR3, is DVKVTQSSRYLVKRTGEKVFLECVQDMDHENMFWYRQDPGLGLRLIYFSYDVKMKEKGDIPEGYSVSREKKERFSLILESASTNQTSMYLCATSGAVRVTEAFFGQGTRLTVV.

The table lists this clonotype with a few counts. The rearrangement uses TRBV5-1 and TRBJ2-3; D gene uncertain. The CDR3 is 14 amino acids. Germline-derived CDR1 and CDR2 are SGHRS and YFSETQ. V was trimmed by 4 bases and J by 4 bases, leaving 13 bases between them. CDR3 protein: CASSESQVSDTQYF. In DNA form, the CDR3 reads TGCGCCAGCAGCGAGAGCCAGGTGTCAGATACGCAGTATTTT.

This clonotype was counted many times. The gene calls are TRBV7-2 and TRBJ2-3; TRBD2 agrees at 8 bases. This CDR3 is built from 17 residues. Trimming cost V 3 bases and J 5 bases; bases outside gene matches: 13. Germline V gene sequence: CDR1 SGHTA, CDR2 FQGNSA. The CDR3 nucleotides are TGTGCCAGCAGCTTGGAGAGGGGACTAGGAACGGGAGATACGCAGTATTTT. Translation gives CASSLERGLGTGDTQYF.

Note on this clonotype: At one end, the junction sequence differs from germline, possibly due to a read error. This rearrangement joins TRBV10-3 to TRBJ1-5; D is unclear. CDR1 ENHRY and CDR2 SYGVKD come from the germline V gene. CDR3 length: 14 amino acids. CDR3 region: CAISDVNQDQPQRF. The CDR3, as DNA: TGTGCCATCAGTGATGTCAACCAAGATCAGCCCCAGCGTTTT.

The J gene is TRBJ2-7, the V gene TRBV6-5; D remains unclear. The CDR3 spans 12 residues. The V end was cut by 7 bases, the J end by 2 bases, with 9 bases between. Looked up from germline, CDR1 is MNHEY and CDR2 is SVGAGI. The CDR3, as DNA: TGTGCCAGCACCGGCTACACCTACGAGCAGTACTTC. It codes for CASTGYTYEQYF.

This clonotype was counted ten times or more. The CDR3 reads CSGSDATGANVLTF. In DNA form, the CDR3 reads TGCAGTGGTTCGGATGCTACTGGGGCCAACGTCCTGACTTTC. V usage is TRBV20-1 and J usage is TRBJ2-6; D ambiguous. Trimming cost V 7 bases and J 2 bases, with 12 bases left between them. The CDR3 loop spans 14 amino acids. Germline CDR1 DFQATT, CDR2 SNEGSKA (reference sequence).